This T cell receptor (beta chain) was retrieved from a study of response to subunit inactivated influenza vaccine. TCRdb reanalysed the RT-PCR reads using MiXCR and keeps one entry per CDR3 protein. Of about 650,000 distinct CDR3 sequences listed, 12% to 15% are singletons. Study-level findings and limits: Every seasonal influenza vaccination brings in few new T cells, the authors suggested.

About this clonotype: Its antigen is as yet unknown.

This CDR3 is built from 16 residues. CDR1 DFQATT and CDR2 SNEGSKA come from the germline V gene (reference sequence). Trimming cost V 3 bases and J 0 bases, with 15 bases left between them. The genes are TRBV20-1 and TRBJ1-5, with TRBD1 as a possible D gene (6 bases). The source is a man aged 45 to 65 who received an inactivated influenza vaccine. Sequenced material: PBMCs from blood, taken 14 to 15 days before vaccination. CDR3 protein: CSASTLDRRSNQPQHF. The CDR3 DNA reads TGCAGTGCTAGTACACTAGACAGGCGTAGCAATCAGCCCCAGCATTTT.